Listed below are T cell receptor beta chains from one sample, sequenced in a study of Graves' ophthalmopathy and Graves' hyperthyroidism. TCRdb redid the calling of the multiplex PCR reads with MiXCR, one entry per CDR3 protein. The sample contains around 1,000,000 distinct CDR3 sequences, roughly 35% of which appear only once. The material sequenced was peripheral blood or thyroid tissue (not recorded which). The receptors stem from an adult man with Graves' hyperthyroidism. Both conserved end residues are part of each CDR3. D genes are given only for firm matches. Size is omitted from some rows. Given values are once, few, many or a class for expanded clones.

v_gene,d_gene,abundance,len,j_gene,CDR3nt,CDR3aa
TRBV10-2,-,-,16,TRBJ1-2,TGCGCCAGCAGTGAGCCGGACAGTCTTGCGGGCTATGGCTACACCTTC,CASSEPDSLAGYGYTF
TRBV6-4,-,many,13,TRBJ1-1,TGTGCCAGCAGTGAGTTTCTGGGCACTGAAGCTTTCTTT,CASSEFLGTEAFF
TRBV10-3,-,-,14,TRBJ1-1,TGTGCCAGCAGTTGGTCCGAGGTGGCCACTGAAGCTTTCTTT,CASSWSEVATEAFF
TRBV29-1,TRBD2,-,15,TRBJ2-5,TGCAGCGTCGCCGGGACTAGCGGGGCCGGGGAGACCCAGTACTTC,CSVAGTSGAGETQYF
TRBV9,-,many,16,TRBJ1-2,TGTGCCAGCAGCGTAGTACCACTCCAGGGTTTGCGGGGCTACACCTTC,CASSVVPLQGLRGYTF
TRBV10-3,-,-,13,TRBJ2-5,TGTGCCATCAGTGAAGTGGACGGAGAGACCCAGTACTTC,CAISEVDGETQYF
TRBV10-2,-,-,14,TRBJ1-1,TGTGCCATCAGTGAGGAGGACACGAACACTGAAGCTTTCTTT,CAISEEDTNTEAFF
TRBV10-3,TRBD2,-,16,TRBJ2-7,TGTGCCATCAGTGCGCCGGGACTAGCGGGAGCCTACGAGCAGTACTTC,CAISAPGLAGAYEQYF
TRBV20-1,TRBD2,-,17,TRBJ2-2,TGCAGTGCTAGCCCGGTGACTAGCGGGGGGTGGCCCGGGGAGCTGTTTTTT,CSASPVTSGGWPGELFF
TRBV10-3,-,-,15,TRBJ2-1,TGTGCCATCAGTGGAAACAGGGATAGGCGCAATGAGCAGTTCTTC,CAISGNRDRRNEQFF
TRBV20-1,TRBD1,many,15,TRBJ1-6,TGCAGTGCTTACGGGACAGGGATCGGCGATTCACCCCTCCACTTT,CSAYGTGIGDSPLHF
TRBV6-5,-,few,12,TRBJ2-2,TGTGCCAGCAGTTCCGTCGGGGGGGAGCTGTTTTTT,CASSSVGGELFF